The 24 T cell receptor beta chains given below trace back to one sample, sequenced in a study of T cells in Graves' hyperthyroidism and ophthalmopathy. The source material, RNA transcripts, was used to amplify TCR beta CDR3 regions. Using the HTBI primer set, a first-round RT-PCR was run on the TCR CDR3. One entry per CDR3 protein, called by TCRdb with MiXCR from the multiplex PCR reads. The repertoire holds about 500,000 distinct CDR3 sequences, with about 46% as singletons. Sequenced: peripheral blood or thyroid tissue (not recorded which). The receptors were gathered from an adult woman with Graves' disease, either hyperthyroidism or ophthalmopathy (not recorded which).

This clonotype was detected a few times. The chain joins TRBV30 to TRBJ2-5; D is ambiguous. V lost 5 bases and J 3 bases, leaving 13 bases between the germline ends. There are 13 residues in the CDR3. The germline V gene encodes CDR1 GTSNPN and CDR2 SVGIG (reference sequence). The CDR3 DNA reads as TGTGCCTGGGGAAGGACGGCAGAAGAGACCCAGTACTTC. It is translated as CAWGRTAEETQYF.

This clonotype was recorded many times. This rearrangement joins TRBV2 to TRBJ2-5; D gene ambiguous. The V end was cut by 6 bases, the J end by 4 bases, with 6 bases between. The CDR3 covers 11 residues. The germline V gene has CDR1 SNHLY and CDR2 FYNNEI. CDR3 nucleotides: TGTGCCAGCAGCATGGCAGAGACCCAGTACTTC. Residues: CASSMAETQYF.

This chain links TRBV27 with TRBJ2-2; D gene unclear. The germline gives CDR1 MNHEY, CDR2 SMNVEV (reference sequence). There are 15 residues in the CDR3. Trimming took 6 bases from V and 3 from J, leaving 14 bases between them. The CDR3 DNA reads TGTGCCAGCAGCCATAGAGACGGAGACACCGGGGAGCTGTTTTTT. As protein: CASSHRDGDTGELFF.

This clonotype was observed at least ten times. The rearrangement uses TRBV2 and TRBJ1-6; D not resolved. V gave up 4 bases and J gave up 11 bases, with 15 bases separating them. The CDR3 spans 14 residues. The germline CDR1 and CDR2 sequences are SNHLY and FYNNEI. The CDR3 loop is CASSVGIGITPLHF. CDR3 DNA sequence: TGTGCCAGCAGTGTGGGGATTGGAATAACACCCCTCCACTTT.

This sequence joins TRBV25-1 and TRBJ1-2; 10 nucleotides agree with TRBD1. V shed 10 bases, J shed 8 bases, and the junction held 10 bases outside the gene matches. There are 13 residues in the CDR3. Germline V lookup: CDR1 MGHDK, CDR2 SYGVNS. This CDR3 reads CATHETGGDGYTF. The CDR3 region has the DNA TGTGCCACTCACGAGACAGGGGGCGACGGCTACACCTTC.

V gene TRBV7-9 combines with J gene TRBJ2-7, with unresolved D. The CDR3 has 14 residues. Per the germline V gene, CDR1 is SEHNR and CDR2 is FQNEAQ (reference sequence). Trimming took off 2 bases at V and 2 bases at J, with 10 bases between the two ends. The CDR3 DNA is TGTGCCAGCAGCTTAATGGCGGAGACCTACGAGCAGTACTTC. As protein: CASSLMAETYEQYF.

This clonotype was detected ten times or more. The V and J genes are TRBV6-6 and TRBJ2-5; maybe TRBD1 (7 bases). This CDR3 region has 13 residues. Between the trimmed V and J ends, which lost 10 bases and 6 bases, there was a span of 18 bases. Per germline, CDR1 MNHNY and CDR2 SVGAGI (reference sequence). CDR3 bases: TGTGCCACCTCAGGAGGGGGCGGGAAGACCCAGTACTTC. Translated: CATSGGGGKTQYF.

Points on this clonotype: At one end, the junction sequence differs from germline, possibly due to a read error. The gene calls are TRBV10-3 and TRBJ1-4; D call uncertain. This CDR3 has 15 residues. CDR1 and CDR2 (germline): ENHRY, SYGVKD. The CDR3 reads CAISEFAATNEKLFF. The CDR3 nucleotides are TGTGCCATCAGTGAGTTCGCAGCAACAAATGAAAAACTGTTTTTT.

This clonotype was counted ten times or more. The chain is built from TRBV19 and TRBJ1-1, with D perhaps matching TRBD1 (6 bases). CDR1 is LNHDA, CDR2 SQIVND, per germline (reference sequence). The CDR3 runs 14 residues. V was pared by 4 bases and J by 0 bases, with 9 bases between. CDR3 in amino acids: CASSRQALNTEAFF. The CDR3, as DNA: TGTGCCAGTAGTAGACAGGCGTTGAACACTGAAGCTTTCTTT.

Comments on this clonotype: A much larger clone differs from this one at a single base, so this may be a read error. Given the absence of the conserved phenylalanine or tryptophan at the CDR3 end, a read error is likely. This rearrangement joins TRBV25-1 to TRBJ1-3; tentative D call: TRBD1 (6 bases). Trimming stripped 5 bases from V and 4 bases from J, with 15 bases between. CDR1 and CDR2 (germline): MGHDK, SYGVNS. The CDR3 is 15 amino acids. CDR3 nucleotides: TGTGCCAGCAGTATCCCAGGGGCGTCGGGAAACACCATATATTTA. Its translation is CASSIPGASGNTIYL.

This chain joins TRBV20-1 and TRBJ1-2; 8 nucleotides line up with TRBD1. The CDR3 is 14 residues long. The germline V gene has CDR1 DFQATT and CDR2 SNEGSKA (reference sequence). Trimming took 5 bases from V and 5 from J; bases not matched to a gene: 10. The CDR3 region is CSAPEDRAAYGYTF. CDR3 bases: TGCAGTGCTCCAGAGGACAGGGCGGCATATGGCTACACCTTC.

The CDR3 DNA is TGCGCCAGCAGCTTGTCAGGAGCGGATGAAAAACTGTTTTTT. It encodes CASSLSGADEKLFF. This sequence joins TRBV5-1 and TRBJ1-4, with D unclear. Trimming shortened V by 1 base and J by 6 bases, and 10 bases separated the two germline ends. The CDR3 sequence is 14 residues long. CDR1 is SGHRS and CDR2 is YFSETQ in the germline V gene.

This chain joins TRBV28 and TRBJ2-2; no reliable D call. Germline values: CDR1 MDHEN, CDR2 SYDVKM. The CDR3 extends over 13 amino acids. V was shortened by 5 bases and J by 6 bases, with 10 bases between the two germline ends. CDR3 amino acids: CASSTNGPGELFF. CDR3 nucleotides: TGTGCCAGCAGTACCAATGGCCCCGGGGAGCTGTTTTTT.

This clonotype was seen at least ten times. The rearrangement links TRBV19 to TRBJ2-7; D is unresolved. The CDR3 runs to 13 residues. With 5 bases removed from V and 6 bases from J, the gap between germline ends came to 14 bases. Germline CDR1 LNHDA, CDR2 SQIVND (reference sequence). This CDR3 is CASSGGLESEQYF. CDR3 nucleotide sequence: TGTGCCAGTAGTGGCGGATTGGAGAGCGAGCAGTACTTC.

The chain carries TRBV7-9 and TRBJ2-7, with 8 positions matching TRBD2. After removal of 7 bases from V and 2 bases from J, the junction contained 10 bases not matched to a gene. CDR3 length: 15 residues. The germline V gene encodes CDR1 SEHNR and CDR2 FQNEAQ (reference sequence). CDR3 DNA sequence: TGTGCCAGCAAACGGGGGGGAGGGCCAACCTACGAGCAGTACTTC. Residues: CASKRGGGPTYEQYF.

The V gene is TRBV10-2, the J gene TRBJ2-5, with D unresolved. Trimming pared 0 bases from V and 9 bases from J, leaving 20 bases between. Germline CDR1 reads WSHSY; CDR2 reads SAAADI. This CDR3 contains 16 residues. This chain's CDR3 is CASSESRTRLNQPQYF. The CDR3 nucleotides read TGCGCCAGCAGTGAGTCAAGGACCAGGCTTAATCAGCCCCAGTACTTC.

The J gene is TRBJ1-6, the V gene TRBV2; unclear D gene. The CDR3 is made up of 15 amino acids. From germline, CDR1 is SNHLY and CDR2 FYNNEI. V dropped 7 bases and J dropped 0 bases, with 10 bases sitting between them. CDR3 sequence: CASIWGGSYNSPLHF. CDR3 nucleotides: TGTGCCAGCATTTGGGGAGGCTCCTATAATTCACCCCTCCACTTT. Together with reference TRBV2 and TRBJ1-6, the CDR3 gives the full variable domain: EPEVTQTPSHQVTQMGQEVILRCVPISNHLYFYWYRQILGQKVEFLVSFYNNEISEKSEIFDDQFSVERPDGSNFTLKIRSTKLEDSAMYFCASIWGGSYNSPLHFGNGTRLTVT.

The chain is built from TRBV20-1 and TRBJ2-7, with D unclear. Germline CDR1 and CDR2: DFQATT and SNEGSKA (reference sequence). This CDR3 spans 12 amino acids. The V end was cut by 6 bases, the J end by 3 bases, with 12 bases between. The CDR3 loop reads CSAHGRVYEQYF. The DNA for the CDR3 is TGCAGTGCACACGGACGGGTCTACGAGCAGTACTTC.

The V call is TRBV10-3, the J call TRBJ2-1; D not certain. The germline V gene encodes CDR1 ENHRY and CDR2 SYGVKD. V lost 0 bases and J 16 bases, leaving 16 bases between the germline ends. CDR3 length: 13 amino acids. The CDR3 spells CAISESNSLGLFF. CDR3 sequence (DNA): TGTGCCATCAGTGAGTCGAATAGTTTAGGATTATTCTTC.

The chain has TRBV29-1 and TRBJ1-1, with TRBD1 matching over 7 bases. Germline-derived CDR1 and CDR2 are SQVTM and ANQGSEA. The V and J ends lost 8 bases and 4 bases, in that order; junction bases with no gene match: 10. The CDR3 sequence is 13 residues long. CDR3 DNA sequence: TGCAGCAGTGAGACAGGGCCGGGCACTGAAGCTTTCTTT. As protein: CSSETGPGTEAFF.

This clonotype was counted ten times or more. The J gene is TRBJ2-7, the V gene TRBV29-1; D remains ambiguous. The CDR3 contains 11 residues. Germline values: CDR1 SQVTM, CDR2 ANQGSEA. Trimming removed 4 bases at V and 2 bases at J, with 6 bases between. As DNA, the CDR3 is TGCAGCGTTGCCCCCCCCTACGAGCAGTACTTC. This sequence encodes CSVAPPYEQYF.

This clonotype was detected ten times or more. V usage is TRBV5-6 and J usage is TRBJ1-2, with D perhaps matching TRBD1 (5 bases). Germline V gene lookup returns CDR1 SGHDT and CDR2 YYEEEE. This CDR3 is 12 amino acids long. Trimming took off 5 bases at V and 3 bases at J, with 8 bases between the two ends. CDR3 residues: CASRGTYYGYTF. CDR3 DNA: TGTGCCAGCAGAGGGACCTACTATGGCTACACCTTC.

The chain joins TRBV7-9 to TRBJ2-5; weak D call: TRBD2 (6 bases). Germline V gene sequence: CDR1 SEHNR, CDR2 FQNEAQ (reference sequence). V was shortened by 4 bases and J by 5 bases, with 14 bases between the two germline ends. This CDR3 contains 14 residues. CDR3 sequence: CASSSDGEVETQYF. DNA for the CDR3: TGTGCCAGCAGCTCTGACGGGGAGGTCGAGACCCAGTACTTC.

As for this clonotype: This is likely a read error, given that the CDR3 carries no conserved phenylalanine or tryptophan at its end. The chain recombines TRBV19 with TRBJ1-1, with 7 bases that match TRBD1. This CDR3 is 13 amino acids long. The J segment lost 5 bases and the V segment lost 6 bases, leaving 6 bases of the junction unmatched. The germline V gene encodes CDR1 LNHDA and CDR2 SQIVND (reference sequence). CDR3 region: CASSRGVVTEAFL. The CDR3 nucleotides are TGTGCCAGTAGCAGGGGGGTAGTTACTGAAGCTTTCCTT.